This TCR beta chain was recorded in a study of monozygotic twins with inflammatory bowel disease. General study results and limits: Healthy co-twins, by inverse Simpson, had higher TCRbeta diversity than their siblings with IBD.

Per donor, 2 to 3 ml of blood was collected and frozen. As regards this clonotype: No antigen is known for it.

The CDR3 has 16 residues. Via template switching, UMIs carrying a 6-nucleotide sample barcode were introduced. TCRdb reprocessed the 5' RACE reads and stores each CDR3 protein as one record, lacking DNA. With 310,000 or so distinct CDR3 sequences in the sample, the ten largest clones hold 2% to 2.5%. This TCR was sampled from a human donor with ulcerative colitis or Crohn's disease, or a healthy co-twin of an affected twin (not recorded which). The sequenced sample consisted of blood. The V call is TRBV12-3 or TRBV12-4, the J call TRBJ2-2; the TCRdb D gene call, TRBD1, has no DNA to confirm it. CDR3 sequence reads: CASSPYRAISAGELFF.